The entry below gives a single T cell receptor (beta chain) sequence along with its context. This clone's antigen is unknown. No base quality information exists; no much larger clone differs at one position. This record belongs to a study of PD-L1 blockade in urothelial cancer (dated by TCRdb to about 2017). About the study as a whole: All patients started therapy in about 2014 and received atezolizumab 1,200 mg intravenously every 3 weeks. About 90% of the roughly 29 patients were identified as males with urothelial cancer of bladder origin, and a prior smoking history was reported by 18 of 29 patients. An ECOG performance status of 0 or 1 was recorded for the patients, and 0 to 3 prior chemotherapy regimens had been received by the patients. Blood samples were analyzed 3 weeks after the start of treatment (second dose) and 6 weeks after the start of treatment. Blood samples yielded a median of around 150,000 T cells and some 80,000 unique TCRs, with median clonality roughly 0.084. Somatic, immune and clinical correlates of response to PD-L1 blockade with atezolizumab in urothelial cancer were the focus of an exploratory multi-omic analysis. Pretreatment tumor samples and matched peripheral blood, collected serially before and after atezolizumab treatment, underwent TCR sequencing. Durable clinical benefit was defined as a progression-free survival longer than 6 months, and TCR features were additionally tested against progression-free survival and overall survival. In the same patients who had TCR sequencing, pretreatment tumors also underwent whole exome sequencing and RNA sequencing. Durable clinical benefit was achieved by nine patients but not by the remaining 20. Pretreatment blood TCR-seq was available for around 29 patients, at least one posttreatment blood collection was obtained for around 25 patients, and tumor TCR-seq was available for around 25 patients. What the study reported, not specific to this receptor: Because of the small sample size (n ≈ 30) and the many exploratory analyses performed, the results are intended to be regarded as hypothesis-generating. Among patients with durable benefit, tumor-associated TCR clones showed greater expansion in peripheral blood 3 weeks after treatment started (n of about 21, p = 0.022). Improved progression-free and overall survival was found to be associated with pretreatment peripheral blood TCR clonality below the median.

Each PCR received spiked-in synthetic TCR analog templates so that absolute template abundance could be estimated from read counts. TCRbeta CDR3 regions were amplified from genomic DNA with bias-controlled V and J gene primers using the immunoSEQ assay. Rearranged TCRbeta segments were sequenced at approximately 20X coverage. The original methods were these. Sequencing errors were corrected by clustering and CDR3s were annotated against IMGT to assign V, D and J genes. Out-of-frame and stop-codon sequences were excluded, and only productive TCRbeta rearrangements were used in downstream analyses. To compute clonality, Shannon entropy was normalized by the log of the number of unique productive sequences and then subtracted from one. Fisher's exact test with Benjamini-Hochberg correction, at a threshold of adjusted p below 0.01, was used to find clones that differed between time points or between blood and tumor. The table comes from immuneACCESS by way of TCRdb, which keeps in-frame sequences with V and J called. Part of the clones is missing from these tables; in studies checked, under half for an unresolved V gene and the rest for unknown reasons. Clone size and the V and J calls come from that table; the DNA yielded D and trimming. This sample has tens of thousands of clones in its table, and approximately 86% of those were observed once. The ten largest make up 3.5% to 4.5% of the sample.

CDR3 length: 13 amino acids, cysteine to phenylalanine. Only the CDR3 DNA stays, 39 bases, in frame from base 1. Ends trimmed: V by 4 bases, J by 6 bases; bases unmatched to a gene: 4. Looking up the germline V gene yields CDR1 SGHTS and CDR2 YDEGEE. The cohort included 25 to 35 patients with locally advanced or metastatic urothelial carcinoma who were treated at Memorial Sloan Kettering on a trial protocol. Peripheral blood mononuclear cells were collected pretreatment and during treatment, with between 1 and 8 total time points per patient. The Qiagen DNeasy Blood extraction kit was used to purify genomic DNA from total PBMCs and tumor samples. PBMCs were collected pretreatment and during treatment and were isolated and stored as previously described.

The V gene is TRBV5-8 and the J gene is TRBJ1-5; TRBD1 agrees with 7 junctional bases. This sequence was found in a man aged 45-65 years with urothelial cancer. Sequenced here: PBMCs, sampled around atezolizumab (anti-PD-L1) treatment. The DNA sequence is TGTGCCAGCAGCCATCAGGGGGGTCAGCCCCAGCATTTT. The encoded protein is CASSHQGGQPQHF.